The entry that follows covers one T cell receptor beta chain sequence. Its specificity is unknown. Amplification targeted TCR beta CDR3 regions from RNA transcripts. Using the HTBI primer set, a first-round RT-PCR was run on the TCR CDR3. TCRdb called the multiplex PCR reads again in MiXCR, with one record for every CDR3 protein. The data hold roughly 250,000 distinct CDR3 sequences, with roughly 20% observed a single time. These data come from a study of T cells in Graves' hyperthyroidism and ophthalmopathy. Study outcomes and limitations: The blood repertoire included most of the expanded thyroid clonotypes above 0.001.

Not enrolled were patients with uncontrolled infection, other autoimmune disease, pregnancy or lactation. This CDR3 has 12 amino acids. V lost 7 bases and J lost 4, with 12 bases in between. Per germline, CDR1 DFQATT and CDR2 SNEGSKA (reference sequence). V and J are TRBV20-1 and TRBJ2-3; D is ambiguous. This clonotype was sampled from a man aged 30-40 years with Graves' ophthalmopathy. Specimen: blood. The CDR3 DNA reads TGCAGTGTAAGGCACACGGCAGATACGCAGTATTTT. This sequence encodes CSVRHTADTQYF.